This TCR beta chain was profiled in a study of T cell responses to AZD1222 COVID-19 vaccine. Overall study findings and caveats: A mostly white British donor set with more females was recruited, and clonal diversity was possibly underestimated. At 160-218 and 743-854, vaccine-associated CD4 TCRs were dominant, and they spanned spike. Only 5 or 6 individuals given AZD1222 were seropositive at baseline.

About this clone itself: What it binds is not known.

Libraries were prepared by immunoSEQ multiplex PCR; TCRdb keeps only in-frame clonotypes and omits some of them. The table lists around 150,000 clones, roughly 91% of them singletons. Sequenced here: peripheral blood, sampled 28 days after the second AZD1222 dose. The receptor comes from an adult who received the AZD1222 COVID-19 vaccine.

CDR3 bases: TGTGCCTGGACTCGAGGCGGGAATCAGCCCCAGCATTTT. Encoded protein: CAWTRGGNQPQHF. V is TRBV30 and J is TRBJ1-5; D is unresolved. The CDR3 runs 13 residues. Germline CDR1 reads GTSNPN; CDR2 reads SVGIG (reference sequence). V lost 4 bases to trimming and J lost 4 bases, with 11 bases between them.